The 20 T cell receptor beta chains in this list originate from one sample, sequenced in a study of blood T cell repertoires in COVID-19. Some clones are missing from TCRdb's copy, which holds only in-frame ones; the method was immunoSEQ multiplex PCR. This table holds around 300,000 clones, about nine tenths found once. Input material: PBMCs or T cells enriched from blood (not recorded which). Receptors originate from a woman in her 30s who had recovered from COVID-19.

The chain joins TRBV15 to TRBJ1-2; D is perhaps TRBD1 (5 bases). Germline assignment: CDR1 LNHNV and CDR2 YYDKDF (reference sequence). Trimming took 1 base from V and 6 from J, leaving 18 bases between them. There are 16 residues in the CDR3. In nucleotides, the CDR3 is TGTGCCACCAGCAGAGGGGGGGGGTTGGATATCGATGGCTACACCTTC. It codes for CATSRGGGLDIDGYTF.

This clone has only one observation. The chain uses TRBV18 and TRBJ2-5, with 7 positions matching TRBD2. Germline CDR1 and CDR2: KGHSH and LQKENI. CDR3 size: 13 residues. Trimming took 0 bases from V and 5 from J; bases not matched to a gene: 0. CDR3 coding DNA: TGTGCCAGCTCACCACCGCGGGGGGAGACCCAGTACTTC. Encoded protein: CASSPPRGETQYF.

The chain is built from TRBV19 and TRBJ2-5, with D possibly matching TRBD1 (5 bases). Germline assignment: CDR1 LNHDA and CDR2 SQIVND (reference sequence). This CDR3 comprises 14 residues. The V and J ends lost 3 bases and 1 base respectively, with 9 bases between them. The CDR3, as DNA: TGTGCCAGTAGTATTGCAGGGTCCCAAGAGACCCAGTACTTC. Amino acid sequence: CASSIAGSQETQYF.

The rearrangement links TRBV28 to TRBJ1-5; TRBD1 might be the D (6 bases). The V end was cut by 2 bases, the J end by 4 bases, with 12 bases between. The CDR3 is made up of 15 amino acids. Germline loops: CDR1 MDHEN, CDR2 SYDVKM. In DNA form, the CDR3 reads TGTGCCAGCAGTTTAGCGGGCAGGGGAAATCAGCCCCAGCATTTT. As protein: CASSLAGRGNQPQHF.

This clone was seen a single time. The J gene is TRBJ2-1, the V gene TRBV6-2 or TRBV6-3, with 9 bases aligning to TRBD1. CDR1 and CDR2 from the germline V gene are MNHEY and SVGEGT. This CDR3 has 15 amino acids. V lost 5 bases, J lost 4 bases, and 6 bases stayed unmatched. The CDR3 loop reads CASSRDRALYNEQFF. The CDR3 DNA follows: TGTGCCAGCAGTCGGGACAGGGCTTTATACAATGAGCAGTTCTTC.

This clone was seen a handful of times. This chain connects TRBV6-5 to TRBJ1-1, with D possibly being TRBD1 (6 bases). The V gene lost 11 bases and the J gene lost 0 bases, with 16 bases spanning the gap. The CDR3 sequence is 14 residues long. Germline V gene lookup returns CDR1 MNHEY and CDR2 SVGAGI. The CDR3 reads CAVRDNKVNTEAFF. The DNA of the CDR3 is TGTGCCGTCCGGGACAATAAGGTGAACACTGAAGCTTTCTTT.

The chain has TRBV11-2 and TRBJ2-3, with D maybe TRBD1 (6 bases). V lost 6 bases, J lost 4 bases, and 23 bases lay in between. CDR1 is SGHAT and CDR2 is FQNNGV in the germline V gene. The CDR3 length is 17 residues. CDR3 in amino acids: CASRPPPGHLDADTQYF. DNA of the CDR3: TGTGCCAGCAGGCCACCGCCGGGACACCTAGACGCAGATACGCAGTATTTT. The whole variable domain, filled in from reference TRBV11-2 and TRBJ2-3, reads EAGVAQSPRYKIIEKRQSVAFWCNPISGHATLYWYQQILGQGPKLLIQFQNNGVVDDSQLPKDRFSAERLKGVDSTLKIQPAKLEDSAVYLCASRPPPGHLDADTQYFGPGTRLTVL.

The chain employs TRBV5-5 and TRBJ2-3; D uncertain. This CDR3 contains 12 residues. Trimming took 5 bases from V and 1 from J, leaving 5 bases between them. The germline gives CDR1 SGHKS, CDR2 YYEKEE (reference sequence). CDR3 residues: CASRYRTDTQYF. The CDR3 nucleotides are TGTGCCAGCAGGTATCGCACAGATACGCAGTATTTT.

This clone was seen a handful of times. This chain connects TRBV28 to TRBJ1-6, with 9 bases matching TRBD1. V was clipped by 5 bases and J by 4 bases; unmatched bases: 6. The CDR3 contains 16 residues. CDR1 and CDR2 from the germline V gene are MDHEN and SYDVKM. Here the CDR3 DNA reads TGTGCCAGCAGTGTACCGGGACAGGGTTATAATTCACCCCTCCACTTT. Encoded protein: CASSVPGQGYNSPLHF.

The V and J genes are TRBV4-3 and TRBJ2-4; 8 nucleotides align to TRBD2. Looked up from germline, CDR1 is LGHNA and CDR2 is YSLEER. The V segment lost 2 bases and the J segment 3 bases; nucleotides outside the gene matches: 0. CDR3 size: 14 residues. The CDR3 is CASSQSGGKNIQYF. DNA for the CDR3: TGCGCCAGCAGCCAAAGCGGGGGCAAAAACATTCAGTACTTC.

In its sample, this clone was seen once. This chain uses TRBV18 with TRBJ2-2; D is unclear. The CDR3 consists of 12 residues. V dropped 3 bases and J dropped 11 bases, with 10 bases sitting between them. Germline values: CDR1 KGHSH, CDR2 LQKENI. The CDR3 region has the DNA TGTGCCAGCTCACCGGCGGAATACGAGCTGTTTTTT. Translation gives CASSPAEYELFF.

V and J are TRBV15 and TRBJ1-6; 9 nucleotides align to TRBD1. The V gene's germline CDR1 is LNHNV and CDR2 YYDKDF (reference sequence). Losses at the gene ends were 3 bases for V and 7 bases for J; bases not matched to a gene: 1. The CDR3 spans 14 residues. The CDR3 coding sequence is TGTGCCACCAGCAGGGACAGGGGAAATTCACCCCTCCACTTT. Translation: CATSRDRGNSPLHF.

The V call is TRBV9, the J call TRBJ2-5; 12 nucleotides line up with TRBD1. This CDR3 comprises 15 residues. Germline V lookup: CDR1 SGDLS, CDR2 YYNGEE. V lost 4 bases, J lost 5 bases, and 6 bases stayed unmatched. The CDR3 sequence is CASSPGTGGLETQYF. The CDR3 DNA sequence: TGTGCCAGCAGCCCCGGGACAGGGGGCTTGGAGACCCAGTACTTC.

The genes are TRBV7-2 and TRBJ2-3, with 10 bases aligning to TRBD2. Looked up from germline, CDR1 is SGHTA and CDR2 is FQGNSA. Trimming took 2 bases from V and 4 from J; bases not matched to a gene: 12. The CDR3 runs to 18 residues. The CDR3: CASSLSPGASGRSDTQYF. As DNA, the CDR3 is TGTGCCAGCAGCTTAAGCCCCGGCGCTAGCGGGAGATCAGATACGCAGTATTTT.

The gene calls are TRBV5-4 and TRBJ2-4; the D gene is possibly TRBD1 (6 bases). Trimming stripped 4 bases from V and 8 bases from J, with 16 bases between. In germline, CDR1 is SGHNT, CDR2 YYREEE (reference sequence). The CDR3 covers 14 residues. CDR3 region: CASSRTGSFDIQYF. DNA of the CDR3: TGTGCCAGCAGCCGAACAGGGAGCTTTGACATTCAGTACTTC.

The rearrangement uses TRBV6-1 and TRBJ1-5; D possibly corresponds to TRBD1 (6 bases). Germline V gives CDR1 MNHNS, CDR2 SASEGT. This CDR3 is 16 amino acids long. V was trimmed by 4 bases and J by 2 bases, leaving 15 bases between them. CDR3 sequence: CASSGAQGSGNQPQHF. The CDR3 DNA reads as TGTGCCAGCAGTGGGGCACAGGGATCCGGCAATCAGCCCCAGCATTTT.

The chain links TRBV5-5 to TRBJ2-7; no clear D. The CDR3 has 13 amino acids. Trimming left V 5 bases short and J 0 bases short, with 9 bases between. The germline V gene has CDR1 SGHKS and CDR2 YYEKEE (reference sequence). The CDR3 sequence: CASRFVGSYEQYF. The DNA of the CDR3 is TGTGCCAGCAGATTCGTCGGCTCCTACGAGCAGTACTTC.

The CDR3 reads CASSPHEGNTEAFF. For the CDR3, the DNA is TGCGCCAGCAGCCCCCACGAGGGTAACACTGAAGCTTTCTTT. The rearrangement links TRBV5-1 to TRBJ1-1; D uncertain. V lost 4 bases to trimming and J lost 2 bases, with 12 bases between them. Germline V gives CDR1 SGHRS, CDR2 YFSETQ. The CDR3 has 14 amino acids.

This chain joins TRBV27 and TRBJ2-1; 9 nucleotides align to TRBD2. V lost 5 bases, J lost 0 bases, and 2 bases stayed unmatched. Looked up from germline, CDR1 is MNHEY and CDR2 is SMNVEV (reference sequence). This CDR3 contains 15 residues. The CDR3 loop is CASSPSGNSYNEQFF. The CDR3 DNA follows: TGTGCCAGCAGTCCTAGCGGGAACTCCTACAATGAGCAGTTCTTC.

V and J are TRBV13 and TRBJ2-1; the match to TRBD2 covers 9 bases. This CDR3 region has 15 residues. Trimming removed 3 bases from V and 8 bases from J; junction bases left unmatched: 8. Per the germline V gene, CDR1 is PRHDT and CDR2 is FYEKMQ (reference sequence). The CDR3 nucleotides are TGTGCCAGCAGCTTCCGGGGTAGCGGGAGAGATGAGCAGTTCTTC. Amino acids: CASSFRGSGRDEQFF.